These 14 T cell receptor beta chains originate from one sample sequenced in a study of patients and donors after allogeneic stem cell transplantation. In TCRdb, the RT-PCR reads were re-called with MiXCR into one record per CDR3 protein. The sample shows hundreds of thousands of distinct CDR3 sequences, around 16% of them seen only once. Sequencing was carried out using blood, either unsorted or a sorted T cell fraction (not recorded which). All receptors derive from a human donor who was either an allogeneic HSCT recipient or a stem cell or donor lymphocyte infusion donor (not recorded which). It is not recorded whose cells these are; they may come from a transplant donor.

This clonotype was counted many times. For the CDR3, the DNA is TGTGCCAGCAATATGGTTGGGGGGTCCGGCACTGAAGCTTTCTTT. It is translated as CASNMVGGSGTEAFF. The chain joins TRBV12-3 or TRBV12-4 to TRBJ1-1; perhaps TRBD1 as D (5 bases). V gave up 7 bases and J gave up 4 bases, with 19 bases separating them. The CDR3 is made up of 15 amino acids.

This chain connects TRBV24-1 to TRBJ2-1; weak D call: TRBD2 (5 bases). CDR1 KGHDR and CDR2 SFDVKD come from the germline V gene. V was clipped by 3 bases and J by 7 bases, with 12 bases between them. This CDR3 contains 14 residues. CDR3 in amino acids: CATSDPTTPNEQFF. CDR3 bases: TGTGCCACCAGTGATCCGACTACCCCGAATGAGCAGTTCTTC.

The chain joins TRBV5-1 to TRBJ2-2; TRBD1 is a possible D gene (5 bases). V was clipped by 7 bases and J by 6 bases, with 16 bases between them. Germline V CDR1 and CDR2: SGHRS, YFSETQ. The CDR3 contains 14 residues. CDR3 region: CASGAQATAGELFF. Here the CDR3 DNA reads TGCGCCAGCGGCGCACAGGCGACGGCCGGGGAGCTGTTTTTT.

This clonotype has a handful of counts. V usage is TRBV10-3 and J usage is TRBJ1-6; D is perhaps TRBD1 (5 bases). Trimming cost V 3 bases and J 8 bases, with 14 bases left between them. The germline V gene encodes CDR1 ENHRY and CDR2 SYGVKD. CDR3 size: 15 residues. CDR3 DNA: TGTGCCATCAGTGAAAGGGAGGGGCCCGATTCACCCCTCCACTTT. This codes for CAISEREGPDSPLHF.

The V call is TRBV6-2 or TRBV6-3, the J call TRBJ2-7, with 7 nucleotides matching TRBD2. Looked up from germline, CDR1 is MNHEY and CDR2 is SVGEGT. With 7 bases clipped from V and 0 bases from J, the junction kept 9 bases outside the gene matches. The CDR3 is made up of 15 amino acids. The CDR3 loop is CASTPGGRISYEQYF. DNA of the CDR3: TGTGCCAGCACCCCCGGCGGGAGAATCTCCTACGAGCAGTACTTC.

This clonotype has a handful of counts. CDR3 residues: CASSSLGLAGGPRYNEQFF. As DNA, the CDR3 is TGTGCCAGCAGCTCCTTGGGACTAGCGGGGGGCCCCCGCTACAATGAGCAGTTCTTC. The chain uses TRBV7-3 and TRBJ2-1; 15 nucleotides agree with TRBD2. The germline gives CDR1 SGHTA, CDR2 FQGTGA. This CDR3 spans 19 amino acids. The ends lost 4 bases at V and 3 bases at J; junction bases unmatched: 10.

The rearrangement joins TRBV7-3 to TRBJ2-3; 9 nucleotides line up with TRBD2. The CDR3 runs to 16 residues. Trimming took 1 base from V and 1 from J; bases not matched to a gene: 3. Per the germline V gene, CDR1 is SGHTA and CDR2 is FQGTGA. CDR3 amino acids: CASSLSGGAGTDTQYF. In nucleotides, the CDR3 is TGTGCCAGCAGCTTAAGCGGGGGGGCCGGCACAGATACGCAGTATTTT.

CDR3 bases: TGTGCCAGCAGCCAAGATGATTACGAGCAGTACTTC. It yields the protein CASSQDDYEQYF. The chain employs TRBV3-1 and TRBJ2-7; D is ambiguous. V lost 0 bases and J lost 4, with 4 bases in between. Germline-derived CDR1 and CDR2 are LGHDT and YNNKEL (reference sequence). The CDR3 spans 12 residues.

This chain connects TRBV12-3 or TRBV12-4 to TRBJ2-7; D might be TRBD1 or TRBD2, each matching 5 bases. Trimming cost V 6 bases and J 2 bases, with 11 bases left between them. This CDR3 has 13 amino acids. CDR3 sequence reads: CASSGTEAYEQYF. DNA for the CDR3: TGTGCCAGCAGCGGGACGGAAGCCTACGAGCAGTACTTC.

The chain has TRBV6-5 and TRBJ2-2; 9 bases are shared with TRBD2. Per germline, CDR1 MNHEY and CDR2 SVGAGI. This CDR3 contains 17 residues. The junction had 6 bases not matched to a gene; V was cut back by 3 bases and J by 1 base. The CDR3 sequence: CASSYPRGRGNTGELFF. DNA for the CDR3: TGTGCCAGCAGTTATCCCCGCGGGAGGGGGAACACCGGGGAGCTGTTTTTT.

CDR3 DNA sequence: TGCGCCAGCAGCCAAGAGGGACAGGGGACGAATGAGCAGTTCTTC. It specifies CASSQEGQGTNEQFF. This chain uses TRBV4-1 with TRBJ2-1; 10 bases fit TRBD1. The CDR3 has 15 residues. With V trimmed by 0 bases and J by 7 bases, 3 bases remained unmatched. Per germline, CDR1 MGHRA and CDR2 YSYEKL.

This clonotype occurred a few times. The chain has TRBV7-9 and TRBJ2-1; D might be TRBD2 (6 bases). This CDR3 has 12 amino acids. The V gene lost 6 bases and the J gene lost 9 bases, with 12 bases spanning the gap. Germline CDR1 SEHNR, CDR2 FQNEAQ (reference sequence). DNA of the CDR3: TGTGCCAGCAGTTGGAGGGCGGGTGAGCAGTTCTTC. It translates to CASSWRAGEQFF.

This rearrangement joins TRBV15 to TRBJ1-2, with D possibly matching TRBD1 (5 bases). Germline CDR1 is LNHNV and CDR2 is YYDKDF (reference sequence). The V end lost 5 bases, the J end lost 2 bases, and 9 bases lay between the germline ends. The CDR3 has 13 residues. This CDR3 reads CATSLAGNYGYTF. CDR3 DNA: TGTGCCACCAGCCTGGCAGGGAACTATGGCTACACCTTC. Based on the CDR3 plus reference TRBV15 and TRBJ1-2, the full variable domain is DAMVIQNPRYQVTQFGKPVTLSCSQTLNHNVMYWYQQKSSQAPKLLFHYYDKDFNNEADTPDNFQSRRPNTSFCFLDIRSPGLGDTAMYLCATSLAGNYGYTFGSGTRLTVV.

The rearrangement links TRBV20-1 to TRBJ1-1, with D perhaps TRBD1 (6 bases). Germline-derived CDR1 and CDR2 are DFQATT and SNEGSKA (reference sequence). The CDR3 spans 13 residues. V was clipped by 6 bases and J by 0 bases, with 11 bases between them. For the CDR3, the DNA is TGCAGTGCAAAGACAGGACTGAACACTGAAGCTTTCTTT. Translating gives CSAKTGLNTEAFF.